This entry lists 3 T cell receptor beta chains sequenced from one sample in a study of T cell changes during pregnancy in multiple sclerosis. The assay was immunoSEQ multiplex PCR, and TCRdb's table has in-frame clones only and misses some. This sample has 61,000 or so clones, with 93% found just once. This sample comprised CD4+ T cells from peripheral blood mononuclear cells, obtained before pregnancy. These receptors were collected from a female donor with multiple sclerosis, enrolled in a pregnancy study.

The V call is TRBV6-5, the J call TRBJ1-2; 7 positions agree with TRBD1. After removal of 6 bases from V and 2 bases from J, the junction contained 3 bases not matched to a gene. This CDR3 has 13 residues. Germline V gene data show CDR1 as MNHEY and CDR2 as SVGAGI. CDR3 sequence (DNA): TGTGCCAGCAGCGGGGACAGAAACTATGGCTACACCTTC. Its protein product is CASSGDRNYGYTF.

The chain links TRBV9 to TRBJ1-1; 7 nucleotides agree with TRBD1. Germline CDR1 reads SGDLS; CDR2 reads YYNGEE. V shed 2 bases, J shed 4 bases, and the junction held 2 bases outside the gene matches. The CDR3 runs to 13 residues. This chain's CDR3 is CASSVRQGTEAFF. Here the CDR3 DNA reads TGTGCCAGCAGCGTCAGACAGGGCACTGAAGCTTTCTTT.

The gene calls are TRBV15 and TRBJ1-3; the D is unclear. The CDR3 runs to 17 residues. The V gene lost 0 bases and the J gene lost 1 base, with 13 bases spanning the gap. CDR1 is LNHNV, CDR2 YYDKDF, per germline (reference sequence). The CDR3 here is CATSRDAQGGSGNTIYF. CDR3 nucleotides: TGTGCCACCAGCAGAGATGCCCAAGGAGGTTCTGGAAACACCATATATTTT.